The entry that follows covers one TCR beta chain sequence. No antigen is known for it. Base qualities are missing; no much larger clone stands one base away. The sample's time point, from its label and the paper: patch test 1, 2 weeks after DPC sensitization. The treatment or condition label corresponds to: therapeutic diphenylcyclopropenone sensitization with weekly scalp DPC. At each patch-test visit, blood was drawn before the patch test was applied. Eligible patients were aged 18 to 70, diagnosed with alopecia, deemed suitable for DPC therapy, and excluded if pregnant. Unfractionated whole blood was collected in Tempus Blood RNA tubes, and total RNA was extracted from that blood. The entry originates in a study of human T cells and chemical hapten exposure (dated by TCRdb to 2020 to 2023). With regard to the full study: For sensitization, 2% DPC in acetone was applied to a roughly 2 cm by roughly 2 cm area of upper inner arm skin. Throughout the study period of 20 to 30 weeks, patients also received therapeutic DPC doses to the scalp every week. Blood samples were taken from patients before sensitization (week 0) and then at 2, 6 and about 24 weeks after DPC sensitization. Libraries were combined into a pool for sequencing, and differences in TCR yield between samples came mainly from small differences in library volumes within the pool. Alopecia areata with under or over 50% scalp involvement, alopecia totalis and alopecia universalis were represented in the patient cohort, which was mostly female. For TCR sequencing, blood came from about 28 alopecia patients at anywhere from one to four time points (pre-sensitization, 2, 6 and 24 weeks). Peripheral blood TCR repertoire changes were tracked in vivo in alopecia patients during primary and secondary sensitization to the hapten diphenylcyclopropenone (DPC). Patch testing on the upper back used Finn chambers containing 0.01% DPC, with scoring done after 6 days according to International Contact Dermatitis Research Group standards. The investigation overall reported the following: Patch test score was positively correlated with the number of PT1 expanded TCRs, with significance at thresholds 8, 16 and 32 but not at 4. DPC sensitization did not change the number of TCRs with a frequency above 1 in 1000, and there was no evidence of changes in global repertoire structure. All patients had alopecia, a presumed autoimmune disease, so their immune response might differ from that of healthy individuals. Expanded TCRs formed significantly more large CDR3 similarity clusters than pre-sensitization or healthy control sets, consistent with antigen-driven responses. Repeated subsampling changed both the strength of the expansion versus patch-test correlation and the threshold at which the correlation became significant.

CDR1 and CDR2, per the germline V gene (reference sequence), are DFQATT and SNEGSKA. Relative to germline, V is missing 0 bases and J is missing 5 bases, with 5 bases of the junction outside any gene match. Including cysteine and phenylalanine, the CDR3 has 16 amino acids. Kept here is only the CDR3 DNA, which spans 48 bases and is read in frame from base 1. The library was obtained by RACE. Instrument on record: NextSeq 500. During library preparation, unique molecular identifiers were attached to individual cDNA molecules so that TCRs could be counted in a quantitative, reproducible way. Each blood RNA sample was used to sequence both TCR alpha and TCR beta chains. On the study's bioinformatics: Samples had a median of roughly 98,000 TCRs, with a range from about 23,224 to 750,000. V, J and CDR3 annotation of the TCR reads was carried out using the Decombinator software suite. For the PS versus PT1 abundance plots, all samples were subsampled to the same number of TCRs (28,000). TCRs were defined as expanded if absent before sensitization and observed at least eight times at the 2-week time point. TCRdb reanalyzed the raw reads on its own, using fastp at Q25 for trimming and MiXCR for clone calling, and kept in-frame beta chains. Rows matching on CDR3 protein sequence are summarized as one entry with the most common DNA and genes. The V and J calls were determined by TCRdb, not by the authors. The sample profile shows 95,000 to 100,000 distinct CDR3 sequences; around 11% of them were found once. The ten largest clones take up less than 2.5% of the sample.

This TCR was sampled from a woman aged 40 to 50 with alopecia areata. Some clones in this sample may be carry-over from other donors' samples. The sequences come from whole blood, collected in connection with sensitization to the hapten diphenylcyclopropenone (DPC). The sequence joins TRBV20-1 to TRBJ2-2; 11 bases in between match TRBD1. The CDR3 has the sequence CSARDAGQGGTGELFF. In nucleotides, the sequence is TGCAGTGCTAGAGATGCGGGACAGGGGGGGACCGGGGAGCTGTTTTTT.